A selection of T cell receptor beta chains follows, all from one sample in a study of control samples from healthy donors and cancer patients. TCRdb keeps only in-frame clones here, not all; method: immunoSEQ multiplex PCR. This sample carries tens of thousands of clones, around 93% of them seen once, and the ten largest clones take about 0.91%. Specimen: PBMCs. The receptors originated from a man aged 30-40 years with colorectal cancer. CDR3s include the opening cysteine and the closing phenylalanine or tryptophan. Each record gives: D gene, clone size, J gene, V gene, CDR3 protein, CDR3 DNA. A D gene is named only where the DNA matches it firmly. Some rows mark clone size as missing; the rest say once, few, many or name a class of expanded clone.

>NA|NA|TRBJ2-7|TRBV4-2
CASSQDEDIYEQYF
TGTGCCAGCAGCCAAGATGAGGACATATACGAGCAGTACTTC
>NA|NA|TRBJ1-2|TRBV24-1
CATSDLGGRGYTF
TGTGCCACCAGTGATTTAGGTGGCAGAGGCTACACCTTC
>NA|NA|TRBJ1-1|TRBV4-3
CASSPNSRGNTEAFF
TGCGCCAGCAGCCCAAACTCTCGGGGAAACACTGAAGCTTTCTTT
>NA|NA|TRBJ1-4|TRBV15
CATSSARTTNEKLFF
TGTGCCACCAGCAGTGCCCGAACAACTAATGAAAAACTGTTTTTT
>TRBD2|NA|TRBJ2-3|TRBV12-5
CASGLGLAGGTTDTQYF
TGTGCTAGTGGTTTGGGACTAGCGGGGGGGACCACAGATACGCAGTATTTT
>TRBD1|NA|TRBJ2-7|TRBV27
CASKTIGDRSYEQYF
TGTGCCAGCAAGACTATTGGGGACAGGTCCTACGAGCAGTACTTC
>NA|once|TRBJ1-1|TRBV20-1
CSAVVNTEAFF
TGCAGTGCTGTCGTCAACACTGAAGCTTTCTTT
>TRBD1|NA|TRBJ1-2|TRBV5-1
CASSRIPQGSSYNYGYTF
TGCGCCAGCAGCCGAATACCACAGGGGTCCTCTTATAACTATGGCTACACCTTC
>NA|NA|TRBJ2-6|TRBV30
CAWTNEPSASGANVLTF
TGTGCCTGGACAAATGAACCATCAGCCTCTGGGGCCAACGTCCTGACTTTC
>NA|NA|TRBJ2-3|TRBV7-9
CASSLVGVGDPQYF
TGTGCCAGCAGCTTAGTTGGTGTAGGGGATCCGCAGTATTTT
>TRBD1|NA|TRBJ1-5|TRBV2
CASRTGDHQPQHF
TGTGCCAGCAGAACAGGGGACCATCAGCCCCAGCATTTT
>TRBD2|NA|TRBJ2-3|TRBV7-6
CASSPGTSGGAFLTDTQYF
TGTGCCAGCAGCCCAGGGACTAGCGGGGGGGCCTTTCTGACAGATACGCAGTATTTT
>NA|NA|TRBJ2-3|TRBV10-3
CAISSPLGQDTQYF
TGTGCCATCAGCTCACCACTCGGACAGGATACGCAGTATTTT
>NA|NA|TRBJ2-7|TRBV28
CASSLAGDTYEQYF
TGTGCCAGCAGTTTAGCAGGGGACACCTACGAGCAGTACTTC
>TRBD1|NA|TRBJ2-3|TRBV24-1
CATSDTGTGPFDTQYF
TGTGCCACCAGTGATACCGGGACAGGCCCCTTCGATACGCAGTATTTT
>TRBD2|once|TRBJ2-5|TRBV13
CASSFGTSGEKRETQYF
TGTGCCAGCAGCTTCGGGACTAGCGGGGAAAAACGGGAGACCCAGTACTTC
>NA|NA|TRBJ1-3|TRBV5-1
CASSLGREFGNTIYF
TGCGCCAGCAGCTTGGGGCGGGAGTTCGGAAACACCATATATTTT
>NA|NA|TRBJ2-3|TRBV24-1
CATSDLEGGTQYF
TGTGCCACCAGTGATTTGGAGGGCGGTACGCAGTATTTT
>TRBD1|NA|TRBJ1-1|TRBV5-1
CASSQDRGAEAFF
TGCGCCAGCAGCCAGGACAGGGGCGCTGAAGCTTTCTTT
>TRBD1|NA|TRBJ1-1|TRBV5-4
CASSPWTGANTEAFF
TGTGCCAGCAGCCCCTGGACAGGGGCGAACACTGAAGCTTTCTTT
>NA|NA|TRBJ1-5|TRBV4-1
CASSQTVSNQPQHF
TGCGCCAGCAGCCAAACCGTAAGCAATCAGCCCCAGCATTTT
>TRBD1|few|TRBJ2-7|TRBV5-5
CASSRDQGVFEQYF
TGTGCCAGCAGCCGGGATCAGGGGGTATTCGAGCAGTACTTC
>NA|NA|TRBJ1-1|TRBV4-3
CASSQDGHYTEAFF
TGCGCCAGCAGCCAAGATGGGCACTACACTGAAGCTTTCTTT
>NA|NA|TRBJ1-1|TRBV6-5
CASSYGGTEAFF
TGTGCCAGCAGTTACGGTGGCACTGAAGCTTTCTTT
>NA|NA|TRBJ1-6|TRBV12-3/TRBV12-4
CASSGTFDSPLHF
TGTGCCAGCAGCGGGACATTTGATTCACCCCTCCACTTT
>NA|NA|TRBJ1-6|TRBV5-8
CASSLFSGEGSPLHF
TGTGCCAGCAGCTTGTTTTCAGGGGAAGGGTCACCCCTCCACTTT
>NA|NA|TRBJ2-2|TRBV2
CASSENPGGYTTGELFF
TGTGCCAGCAGTGAAAACCCTGGGGGATATACTACCGGGGAGCTGTTTTTT
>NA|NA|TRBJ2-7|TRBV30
CAWSVDEWAEQYF
TGTGCCTGGAGTGTTGACGAATGGGCAGAGCAGTACTTC
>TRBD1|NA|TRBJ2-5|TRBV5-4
CASSRDRGKYQETQYF
TGTGCCAGCAGTCGGGACAGGGGGAAGTACCAAGAGACCCAGTACTTC
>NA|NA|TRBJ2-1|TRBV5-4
CASSPRVGASYNEQFF
TGTGCCAGCAGCCCACGGGTGGGGGCCTCCTACAATGAGCAGTTCTTC
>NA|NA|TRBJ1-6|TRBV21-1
CARRIRGRNNSPLHF
TGTGCCAGGCGGATCAGGGGAAGAAATAATTCACCCCTCCACTTT
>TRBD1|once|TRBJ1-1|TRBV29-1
CSVVRDRLNTEAFF
TGCAGCGTTGTCCGGGACAGGCTTAACACTGAAGCTTTCTTT
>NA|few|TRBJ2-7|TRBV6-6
CASSYSGQGVGEQYF
TGTGCCAGCAGTTACTCGGGGCAGGGCGTTGGCGAGCAGTACTTC
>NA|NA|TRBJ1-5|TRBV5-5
CASSLGGVNQPQHF
TGTGCCAGCAGCTTGGGGGGGGTGAATCAGCCCCAGCATTTT
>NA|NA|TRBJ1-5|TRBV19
CASSGGAVSQPQHF
TGTGCCAGTAGCGGGGGGGCCGTGTCTCAGCCCCAGCATTTT
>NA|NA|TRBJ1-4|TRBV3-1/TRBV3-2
CASSTGLQYAEKLFF
TGTGCCAGCAGCACGGGACTTCAGTATGCTGAAAAACTGTTTTTT
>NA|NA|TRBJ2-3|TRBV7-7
CASSPKGGAEGTDTQYF
TGTGCTAGCAGCCCAAAGGGCGGGGCAGAAGGCACAGATACGCAGTATTTT
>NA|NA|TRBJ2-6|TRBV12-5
CASGLETPGRPGANVLTF
TGTGCTAGTGGTTTGGAAACTCCAGGGAGGCCTGGGGCCAACGTCCTGACTTTC
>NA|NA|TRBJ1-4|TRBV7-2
CASSLGGQSNEKLFF
TGTGCCAGCAGCTTGGGTGGACAGTCTAATGAAAAACTGTTTTTT
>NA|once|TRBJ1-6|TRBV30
CAWSNGNWDSPLHF
TGTGCCTGGAGTAACGGAAATTGGGATTCACCCCTCCACTTT
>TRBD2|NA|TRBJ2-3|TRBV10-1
CASSESGGSTDTQYF
TGCGCCAGCAGTGAGAGCGGGGGGAGCACAGATACGCAGTATTTT
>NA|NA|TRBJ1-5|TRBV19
CASSIWEGATQPQHF
TGTGCCAGTAGTATTTGGGAGGGCGCGACTCAGCCCCAGCATTTT
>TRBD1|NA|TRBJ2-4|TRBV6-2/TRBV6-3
CASSVSQGAIIGIQYF
TGTGCCAGCAGTGTATCTCAGGGGGCAATTATTGGCATTCAGTACTTC
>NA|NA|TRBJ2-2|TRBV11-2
CASSLRIRGVGTGELFF
TGTGCCAGCAGCTTAAGGATCCGGGGAGTAGGCACCGGGGAGCTGTTTTTT
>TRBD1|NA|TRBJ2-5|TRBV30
CAWSGTGQETQYF
TGTGCCTGGTCCGGGACAGGACAAGAGACCCAGTACTTC
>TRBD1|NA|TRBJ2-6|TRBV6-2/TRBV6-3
CASSPRDRTHSGANVLTF
TGTGCCAGCAGCCCACGGGACAGGACCCACTCTGGGGCCAACGTCCTGACTTTC
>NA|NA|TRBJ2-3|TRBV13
CASSSRLGTQYF
TGTGCCAGCAGCTCGAGACTGGGTACGCAGTATTTT
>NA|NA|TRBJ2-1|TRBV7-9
CASSLNFQNEEQFF
TGTGCCAGCAGCTTAAATTTCCAAAATGAGGAGCAGTTCTTC
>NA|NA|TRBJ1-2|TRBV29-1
CSVSGEIDGYTF
TGCAGCGTTTCGGGGGAAATAGATGGCTACACCTTC
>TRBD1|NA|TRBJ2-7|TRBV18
CASSPRDRAYEQYF
TGTGCCAGCTCACCCCGGGACAGAGCCTACGAGCAGTACTTC
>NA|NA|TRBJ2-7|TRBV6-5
CASSITSQGRYEQYF
TGTGCCAGCAGCATTACGTCGCAGGGTCGGTACGAGCAGTACTTC
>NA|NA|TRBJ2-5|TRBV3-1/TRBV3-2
CASSQGETQYF
TGTGCCAGCAGCCAGGGAGAGACCCAGTACTTC
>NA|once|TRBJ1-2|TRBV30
CAWSGNYGYTF
TGTGCCTGGAGCGGGAACTATGGCTACACCTTC
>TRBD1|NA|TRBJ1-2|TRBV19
CASSIDQDRDGYTF
TGTGCCAGTAGTATCGACCAGGACAGGGATGGCTACACCTTC
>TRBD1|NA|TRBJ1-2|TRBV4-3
CASSLGQGVGGYTF
TGCGCCAGCAGCCTGGGACAGGGGGTGGGCGGCTACACCTTC